The T cell receptor beta chain described here comes from a study of shared T cell receptors in the human thymus. Regarding this clone: At one boundary the junction diverges from the germline segment, which might be a read error.

TCRdb keeps only in-frame clones here, not all; method: immunoSEQ multiplex PCR. The sample has roughly 500,000 clones, more than 75% seen once. Per germline, CDR1 WNHNN and CDR2 SYGVQD (reference sequence). The CDR3 spans 15 residues. These data also formed part of another study, on human thymus T cells. Turning to that study: Each of the donors was a healthy Finnish infant who was undergoing open corrective cardiac surgery for congenital heart defects. Corrective cardiac surgery supplied the resected thymus tissue. Apparent bias marked the V and J gene usage of thymic and blood repertoires. Thymic repertoires from unrelated individuals overlapped highly, related research reported.

The sample was thymocytes. The receptor's source is a boy in the first two years of life with a congenital heart defect. The genes are TRBV10-1 and TRBJ2-7; D may be TRBD1 (6 bases). DNA of the CDR3: TGCGCCAGCAGTGAGGGTTGGGGACAAACCTACGAGCAGCACTTC. This gives the protein CASSEGWGQTYEQHF.